The present T cell receptor beta chain was sequenced within a study of post-analysis software for immune sequencing data. Whole-study context: Relapsing-remitting, secondary progressive and progressive-relapsing forms of multiple sclerosis all featured among disease courses.

Unique molecular identifiers featured in each of the TCR beta cDNA libraries. TCRdb called the PCR reads again in MiXCR, with one record for every CDR3 protein. The table has hundreds of thousands of distinct CDR3 sequences, roughly 50% seen once. The sequencing input was blood. This TCR came from a girl between 10 and 17 years old with multiple sclerosis.

The CDR3, as DNA: TGTGCCATCAGTGTGTCAGGGGAGTTCTACGAGCAGTACTTC. Its translation is CAISVSGEFYEQYF. This chain links TRBV10-3 with TRBJ2-1; tentative D call: TRBD1 (6 bases). The end of the DNA aligns better with TRBJ2-7, so the J call may be wrong. The CDR3 contains 14 residues. Germline CDR1 and CDR2: ENHRY and SYGVKD.